This TCR beta chain was profiled in a study of CD8 T cells in ankylosing spondylitis. Broader study findings: The study identified a TCR beta motif of under ten highly homologous variants that appeared characteristic of ankylosing spondylitis blood.

The TCR beta libraries were generated through quantitative 5'-RACE incorporating molecular barcodes. MiXCR, run by TCRdb on the 5' RACE reads, gives a single entry per CDR3 protein. The repertoire holds hundreds of thousands of distinct CDR3 sequences, with less than 9.5% as singletons. Germline V gene sequence: CDR1 LNHDA, CDR2 SQIVND (reference sequence). V lost 2 bases and J lost 5, with 9 bases in between. There are 13 residues in the CDR3. This clonotype turned up a few times. As yet, its antigen is unknown. V gene TRBV19 combines with J gene TRBJ1-2; D remains unclear. This receptor was taken from a female donor with ankylosing spondylitis or in good health (not recorded which). Material: blood, either unsorted or a sorted T cell fraction (not recorded which). The CDR3 region has the DNA TGTGCCAGTAGTATAAACCAGCGTTATGGCTACACCTTC. This sequence encodes CASSINQRYGYTF.